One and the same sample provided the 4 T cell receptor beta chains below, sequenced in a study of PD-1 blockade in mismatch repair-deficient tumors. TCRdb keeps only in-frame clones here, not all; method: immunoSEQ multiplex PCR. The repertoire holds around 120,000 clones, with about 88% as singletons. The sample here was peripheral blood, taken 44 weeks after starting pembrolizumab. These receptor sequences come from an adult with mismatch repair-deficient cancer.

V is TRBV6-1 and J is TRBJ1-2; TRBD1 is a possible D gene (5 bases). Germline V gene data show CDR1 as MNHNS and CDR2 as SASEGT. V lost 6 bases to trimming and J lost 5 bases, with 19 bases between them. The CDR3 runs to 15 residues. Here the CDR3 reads CASRPEQGGVYGYTF. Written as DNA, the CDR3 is TGTGCCAGCAGACCCGAACAAGGAGGGGTATATGGCTACACCTTC.

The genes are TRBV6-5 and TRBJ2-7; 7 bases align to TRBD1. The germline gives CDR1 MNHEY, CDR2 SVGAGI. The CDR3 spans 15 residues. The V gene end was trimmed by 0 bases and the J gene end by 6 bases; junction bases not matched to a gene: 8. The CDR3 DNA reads TGTGCCAGCAGTTACTCTGCGACAGGGCTCGGCGAGCAGTACTTC. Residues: CASSYSATGLGEQYF.

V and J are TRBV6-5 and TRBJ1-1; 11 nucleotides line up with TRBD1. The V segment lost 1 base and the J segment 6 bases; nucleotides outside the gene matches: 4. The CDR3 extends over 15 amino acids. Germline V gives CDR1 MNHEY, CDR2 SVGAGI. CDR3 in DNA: TGTGCCAGCAGTTACTGGACAGGGGGCGAGGCTGAAGCTTTCTTT. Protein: CASSYWTGGEAEAFF.

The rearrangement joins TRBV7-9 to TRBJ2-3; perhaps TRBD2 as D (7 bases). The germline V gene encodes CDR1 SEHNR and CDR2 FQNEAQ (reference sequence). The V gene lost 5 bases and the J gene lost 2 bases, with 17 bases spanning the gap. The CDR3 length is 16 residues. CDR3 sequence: CASSIRGGAFTDTQYF. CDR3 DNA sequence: TGTGCCAGCAGCATACGTGGGGGGGCTTTCACAGATACGCAGTATTTT.